The rows below give T cell receptor beta chains drawn from one sample of a study of T cell changes during pregnancy in multiple sclerosis. The method was immunoSEQ multiplex PCR; TCRdb's version includes in-frame clones alone and lacks a portion of them. Of 100,000 or so clones in the sample, nearly 95% are singletons; the top ten hold about 1.6%. Source: peripheral blood, taken after pregnancy. These receptors were taken from a female donor in good health, enrolled as a control in a pregnancy study. Both conserved end residues are trimmed from each CDR3.

TRBV9,TRBJ2-1,ASSVRGGRDYRGGNEQF
TRBV5-4,TRBJ2-3,ASKPGTSATDTQY
TRBV5-4,TRBJ2-2,ASSRKGGNTGELF
TRBV2,TRBJ2-5,ASSTAGLEQETQY
TRBV30,TRBJ2-4,AWEQPGQAKNIQY
TRBV19,TRBJ2-7,ASSIGWREGRDEQY
TRBV5-1,TRBJ2-5,ASSGLATETQY
TRBV18,TRBJ1-3,ASIRDSSGNTIY
TRBV2,TRBJ1-5,ASSRQGGDQPQH
TRBV6-5,TRBJ2-5,ASSRPGTQY
TRBV18,TRBJ2-7,ASSPTSGSGRGEQY
TRBV28,TRBJ2-1,ASSRGTRGVNEQF
TRBV19,TRBJ2-1,ASTRRREYPNEQF
TRBV11-3,TRBJ2-3,ASRGSGTDTQY
TRBV15,TRBJ2-1,ATSRDPRDREF
TRBV18,TRBJ1-1,ASSPPGRMNTEAF
TRBV7-9,TRBJ2-5,ASSSQAIEETQY
TRBV15,TRBJ2-7,ATSRDVVELYYEQY
TRBV15,TRBJ2-7,ATSRESSGSYEQY
TRBV6-4,TRBJ2-3,ASSDSGRLAGADTQY
TRBV9,TRBJ2-2,ASSPFSGGRAGELF
TRBV7-8,TRBJ2-7,ASSLGQAFEQY
TRBV5-8,TRBJ2-1,ASSLGTRIGNEQF
TRBV29-1,TRBJ1-3,SVERPGAISGNTIY
TRBV28,TRBJ2-2,ASSSRGTGGSIFKLF
TRBV5-1,TRBJ2-2,ASSLVGGQNTGELF